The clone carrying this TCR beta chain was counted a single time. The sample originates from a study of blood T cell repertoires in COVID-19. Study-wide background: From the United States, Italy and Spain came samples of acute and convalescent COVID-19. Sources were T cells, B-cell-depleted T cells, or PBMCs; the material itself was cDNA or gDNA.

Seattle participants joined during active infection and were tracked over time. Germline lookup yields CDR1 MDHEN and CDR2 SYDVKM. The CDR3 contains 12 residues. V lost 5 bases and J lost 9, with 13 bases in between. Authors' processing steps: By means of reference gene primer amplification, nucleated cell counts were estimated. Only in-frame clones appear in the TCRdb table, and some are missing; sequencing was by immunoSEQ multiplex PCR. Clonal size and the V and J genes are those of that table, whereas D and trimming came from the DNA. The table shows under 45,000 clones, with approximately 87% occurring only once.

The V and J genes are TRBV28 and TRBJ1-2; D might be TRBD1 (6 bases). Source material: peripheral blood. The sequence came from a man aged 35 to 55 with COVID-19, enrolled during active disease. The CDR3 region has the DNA TGTGCCAGCAGTCCGCCAGGGGCGAGCTACACCTTC. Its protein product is CASSPPGASYTF.